Reported below is one T cell receptor (beta chain). Its antigen is still unknown. Assay used: immunoSEQ multiplex PCR; TCRdb lists only in-frame clones, some missing. The sample yields 140,000 or so clones, 80% to 95% seen once. These data come from a study of cytomegalovirus exposure and HLA in healthy donors. Regarding the study as a whole: Some TCR beta chains (164 of them) were listed as cytomegalovirus-associated. The dataset shows that most TCR sequences were rare, while some public TCRs occurred in many donors. The tendency of first-cohort TCR clusters to co-occur in the roughly 130 validation repertoires was the finding of a later analysis. Using the classifier, cytomegalovirus status was reportedly diagnosed with high specificity and sensitivity.

The sequence derives from a man aged 18 to 30 in good health and CMV-seronegative. Material for sequencing was PBMCs.

CDR3 sequence: CASSGRLRTDTQYF. The CDR3 DNA reads TGTGCCAGCTCGGGGAGGTTAAGGACAGATACGCAGTATTTT. The chain has TRBV18 and TRBJ2-3, with D possibly matching TRBD2 (6 bases). Germline V CDR1 and CDR2: KGHSH, LQKENI. The CDR3 totals 14 residues. Trimming left V 6 bases short and J 3 bases short, with 13 bases between.